Listed below are T cell receptor beta chains from one sample, sequenced in a study of T-cell reconstitution after alpha-beta-depleted transplantation in children. TCRdb called the PCR reads again in MiXCR, with one record for every CDR3 protein. The repertoire holds around 210,000 distinct CDR3 sequences, with about 7% as singletons. Material: PBMCs, obtained before TCRalphabeta/CD19-depleted stem cell transplant. The source is a boy between 2 and 10 years old with acute lymphoblastic leukemia, due to receive a stem cell transplant. Both conserved end residues are trimmed from each CDR3. A D gene is named only where the DNA matches it firmly.

v_call: TRBV27; j_call: TRBJ2-3; d_call: TRBD2; cdr3_length: 15; cdr3_aa: ASSLYREDVSTDTQY
v_call: TRBV3-1; j_call: TRBJ2-3; d_call: -; cdr3_length: 12; cdr3_aa: ASSQEGATDTQY
v_call: TRBV12-3/TRBV12-4; j_call: TRBJ2-7; d_call: TRBD1; cdr3_length: 13; cdr3_aa: ASSFNPTGGVEQY
v_call: TRBV5-1; j_call: TRBJ2-1; d_call: TRBD2; cdr3_length: 13; cdr3_aa: ASDPLAGGHGEQF
v_call: TRBV7-9; j_call: TRBJ2-7; d_call: -; cdr3_length: 12; cdr3_aa: ASTPPETSYEQY
v_call: TRBV29-1; j_call: TRBJ1-2; d_call: -; cdr3_length: 13; cdr3_aa: SVSARDTPLGGYT
v_call: TRBV27; j_call: TRBJ1-5; d_call: -; cdr3_length: 13; cdr3_aa: ASSSLRVGNQPQH
v_call: TRBV24-1; j_call: TRBJ2-5; d_call: TRBD1; cdr3_length: 14; cdr3_aa: ATSDFDRGSRETQY
v_call: TRBV7-9; j_call: TRBJ2-3; d_call: -; cdr3_length: 11; cdr3_aa: ASSPKGPDTQY
v_call: TRBV29-1; j_call: TRBJ1-2; d_call: -; cdr3_length: 8; cdr3_aa: SVDSGGYT
v_call: TRBV3-1; j_call: TRBJ2-1; d_call: -; cdr3_length: 15; cdr3_aa: ASSLSVGGVQYNEQF
v_call: TRBV7-9; j_call: TRBJ1-2; d_call: TRBD1; cdr3_length: 13; cdr3_aa: ASSLSWTGTYGYT
v_call: TRBV18; j_call: TRBJ2-2; d_call: -; cdr3_length: 14; cdr3_aa: ASSPREGPDTGELF
v_call: TRBV4-2; j_call: TRBJ2-7; d_call: -; cdr3_length: 12; cdr3_aa: ASSQAGGTYEQY
v_call: TRBV4-3; j_call: TRBJ2-2; d_call: -; cdr3_length: 12; cdr3_aa: ASSQDTPTGELF
v_call: TRBV20-1; j_call: TRBJ2-5; d_call: TRBD2; cdr3_length: 13; cdr3_aa: SARAPGGSYETQY
v_call: TRBV6-5; j_call: TRBJ2-5; d_call: -; cdr3_length: 14; cdr3_aa: ASSYGSGAPQETQY
v_call: TRBV5-6; j_call: TRBJ2-7; d_call: -; cdr3_length: 11; cdr3_aa: ASSLGGSAEQY
v_call: TRBV5-1; j_call: TRBJ2-1; d_call: TRBD1; cdr3_length: 14; cdr3_aa: ASSRNPGQGEYEQF
v_call: TRBV7-9; j_call: TRBJ1-2; d_call: -; cdr3_length: 13; cdr3_aa: ASSSSRETLYGYT
v_call: TRBV11-2; j_call: TRBJ1-1; d_call: -; cdr3_length: 12; cdr3_aa: ASSLNLMNTEAF
v_call: TRBV19; j_call: TRBJ2-7; d_call: -; cdr3_length: 13; cdr3_aa: ASSIEGREPYEQY
v_call: TRBV20-1; j_call: TRBJ2-1; d_call: -; cdr3_length: 9; cdr3_aa: SAPSYNEQF
v_call: TRBV28; j_call: TRBJ1-3; d_call: TRBD1; cdr3_length: 15; cdr3_aa: ASSRGGTAISGNTIY
v_call: TRBV20-1; j_call: TRBJ1-3; d_call: TRBD1; cdr3_length: 14; cdr3_aa: SARDRVWDRGNTIY
v_call: TRBV6-2/TRBV6-3; j_call: TRBJ2-6; d_call: -; cdr3_length: 13; cdr3_aa: ASSPQASGANVLT
v_call: TRBV20-1; j_call: TRBJ2-5; d_call: -; cdr3_length: 11; cdr3_aa: SVMFGNQETQY
v_call: TRBV7-2; j_call: TRBJ2-7; d_call: TRBD2; cdr3_length: 14; cdr3_aa: ASSLSRQLAGYEQY
v_call: TRBV29-1; j_call: TRBJ2-1; d_call: -; cdr3_length: 9; cdr3_aa: SVKGDNEQF
v_call: TRBV12-3/TRBV12-4; j_call: TRBJ2-2; d_call: TRBD1; cdr3_length: 13; cdr3_aa: ASWGQGQNTGELF
v_call: TRBV7-3; j_call: TRBJ2-2; d_call: -; cdr3_length: 14; cdr3_aa: ASSLWAGSVTGELF
v_call: TRBV10-3; j_call: TRBJ2-3; d_call: -; cdr3_length: 12; cdr3_aa: AISELGGKDTQY
v_call: TRBV28; j_call: TRBJ1-5; d_call: -; cdr3_length: 10; cdr3_aa: ASSGFNQPQH
v_call: TRBV29-1; j_call: TRBJ2-2; d_call: TRBD2; cdr3_length: 14; cdr3_aa: SVEDPLAGVTGELF
v_call: TRBV10-3; j_call: TRBJ1-1; d_call: -; cdr3_length: 12; cdr3_aa: AISGQGRDTEAF
v_call: TRBV20-1; j_call: TRBJ1-6; d_call: TRBD1; cdr3_length: 11; cdr3_aa: SAPGQGFSPLH
v_call: TRBV7-8; j_call: TRBJ2-2; d_call: -; cdr3_length: 10; cdr3_aa: ASSQGGGELF
v_call: TRBV7-9; j_call: TRBJ2-5; d_call: -; cdr3_length: 11; cdr3_aa: ASSFDRSETQY
v_call: TRBV28; j_call: TRBJ2-1; d_call: -; cdr3_length: 9; cdr3_aa: ASNLASEQF
v_call: TRBV14; j_call: TRBJ2-2; d_call: -; cdr3_length: 11; cdr3_aa: ASSRRYTGELF